What follows is one T cell receptor beta chain and its context. Germline V CDR1 and CDR2: LNHNV, YYDKDF (reference sequence). The CDR3 is 15 residues long. The V gene lost 10 bases and the J gene lost 0 bases, with 15 bases spanning the gap. The data are from a study of memory CD4+ T cells and cytomegalovirus serostatus. Study summary: Donors were healthy Belgian adults, several CMV seropositive and approximately 25 seronegative.

The sort gate was single viable CD3+CD4+CD8-CD45RO+ cells for memory CD4+ T cells. Donors' CMV status reflects serum IgG against pp150, pp28, p38, p52. Total CD4+ T cells were enriched by CD4 positive selection. In the original workflow: After removing out-of-frame reads, under 2.5 million distinct TCRbeta sequences remained. The data were produced by immunoSEQ multiplex PCR, yet TCRdb's version contains in-frame clones alone and is incomplete. The V and J calls and clone size were taken over from that table, and D and trimming were inferred from the DNA. The data contain around 25,000 clones, 60% to 80% of them singletons.

Sequencing was carried out using memory CD4+ T cells from blood. This TCR came from an adult in good health and CMV-seronegative. The gene calls are TRBV15 and TRBJ2-2; tentatively, D is TRBD2 (6 bases). The chain's CDR3 is CAIQSGTSNTGELFF. Written as DNA, the CDR3 is TGTGCCATCCAATCCGGGACTTCGAACACCGGGGAGCTGTTTTTT.